This T cell receptor beta chain was documented in a study of cytomegalovirus exposure and HLA in healthy donors. Whole-study context: Among around 180 million T cells, an earlier analysis found around 100 million unique TCR beta sequences. Around 87 million unique TCRs, all from HLA-typed donors, were included in an early release of the data.

A remark on this clone: Its matching antigen is unknown. The sample carries other DNA sequences with the same CDR3.

Findings and limits, study-wide: Some V segments, TRBV6-2 and TRBV6-3 among them, were indistinguishable and were therefore excluded.

It was with 60 Vbeta and 13 Jbeta primers that the PCR ran. Assay: immunoSEQ multiplex PCR; the TCRdb copy retains only in-frame clones and omits some. This table has about 210,000 clones, roughly three quarters appearing once. Germline V lookup: CDR1 SGHTA, CDR2 FQGNSA. The CDR3 consists of 11 residues. Trimming took 5 bases from V and 3 from J, leaving 5 bases between them. This TCR came from a male donor in good health and CMV-seropositive. This chain links TRBV7-2 with TRBJ2-7; D remains ambiguous. Sequencing was carried out using PBMCs. CDR3 loop: CASSLLYEQYF. The CDR3 nucleotides read TGTGCCAGCAGCCTACTCTACGAGCAGTACTTC.